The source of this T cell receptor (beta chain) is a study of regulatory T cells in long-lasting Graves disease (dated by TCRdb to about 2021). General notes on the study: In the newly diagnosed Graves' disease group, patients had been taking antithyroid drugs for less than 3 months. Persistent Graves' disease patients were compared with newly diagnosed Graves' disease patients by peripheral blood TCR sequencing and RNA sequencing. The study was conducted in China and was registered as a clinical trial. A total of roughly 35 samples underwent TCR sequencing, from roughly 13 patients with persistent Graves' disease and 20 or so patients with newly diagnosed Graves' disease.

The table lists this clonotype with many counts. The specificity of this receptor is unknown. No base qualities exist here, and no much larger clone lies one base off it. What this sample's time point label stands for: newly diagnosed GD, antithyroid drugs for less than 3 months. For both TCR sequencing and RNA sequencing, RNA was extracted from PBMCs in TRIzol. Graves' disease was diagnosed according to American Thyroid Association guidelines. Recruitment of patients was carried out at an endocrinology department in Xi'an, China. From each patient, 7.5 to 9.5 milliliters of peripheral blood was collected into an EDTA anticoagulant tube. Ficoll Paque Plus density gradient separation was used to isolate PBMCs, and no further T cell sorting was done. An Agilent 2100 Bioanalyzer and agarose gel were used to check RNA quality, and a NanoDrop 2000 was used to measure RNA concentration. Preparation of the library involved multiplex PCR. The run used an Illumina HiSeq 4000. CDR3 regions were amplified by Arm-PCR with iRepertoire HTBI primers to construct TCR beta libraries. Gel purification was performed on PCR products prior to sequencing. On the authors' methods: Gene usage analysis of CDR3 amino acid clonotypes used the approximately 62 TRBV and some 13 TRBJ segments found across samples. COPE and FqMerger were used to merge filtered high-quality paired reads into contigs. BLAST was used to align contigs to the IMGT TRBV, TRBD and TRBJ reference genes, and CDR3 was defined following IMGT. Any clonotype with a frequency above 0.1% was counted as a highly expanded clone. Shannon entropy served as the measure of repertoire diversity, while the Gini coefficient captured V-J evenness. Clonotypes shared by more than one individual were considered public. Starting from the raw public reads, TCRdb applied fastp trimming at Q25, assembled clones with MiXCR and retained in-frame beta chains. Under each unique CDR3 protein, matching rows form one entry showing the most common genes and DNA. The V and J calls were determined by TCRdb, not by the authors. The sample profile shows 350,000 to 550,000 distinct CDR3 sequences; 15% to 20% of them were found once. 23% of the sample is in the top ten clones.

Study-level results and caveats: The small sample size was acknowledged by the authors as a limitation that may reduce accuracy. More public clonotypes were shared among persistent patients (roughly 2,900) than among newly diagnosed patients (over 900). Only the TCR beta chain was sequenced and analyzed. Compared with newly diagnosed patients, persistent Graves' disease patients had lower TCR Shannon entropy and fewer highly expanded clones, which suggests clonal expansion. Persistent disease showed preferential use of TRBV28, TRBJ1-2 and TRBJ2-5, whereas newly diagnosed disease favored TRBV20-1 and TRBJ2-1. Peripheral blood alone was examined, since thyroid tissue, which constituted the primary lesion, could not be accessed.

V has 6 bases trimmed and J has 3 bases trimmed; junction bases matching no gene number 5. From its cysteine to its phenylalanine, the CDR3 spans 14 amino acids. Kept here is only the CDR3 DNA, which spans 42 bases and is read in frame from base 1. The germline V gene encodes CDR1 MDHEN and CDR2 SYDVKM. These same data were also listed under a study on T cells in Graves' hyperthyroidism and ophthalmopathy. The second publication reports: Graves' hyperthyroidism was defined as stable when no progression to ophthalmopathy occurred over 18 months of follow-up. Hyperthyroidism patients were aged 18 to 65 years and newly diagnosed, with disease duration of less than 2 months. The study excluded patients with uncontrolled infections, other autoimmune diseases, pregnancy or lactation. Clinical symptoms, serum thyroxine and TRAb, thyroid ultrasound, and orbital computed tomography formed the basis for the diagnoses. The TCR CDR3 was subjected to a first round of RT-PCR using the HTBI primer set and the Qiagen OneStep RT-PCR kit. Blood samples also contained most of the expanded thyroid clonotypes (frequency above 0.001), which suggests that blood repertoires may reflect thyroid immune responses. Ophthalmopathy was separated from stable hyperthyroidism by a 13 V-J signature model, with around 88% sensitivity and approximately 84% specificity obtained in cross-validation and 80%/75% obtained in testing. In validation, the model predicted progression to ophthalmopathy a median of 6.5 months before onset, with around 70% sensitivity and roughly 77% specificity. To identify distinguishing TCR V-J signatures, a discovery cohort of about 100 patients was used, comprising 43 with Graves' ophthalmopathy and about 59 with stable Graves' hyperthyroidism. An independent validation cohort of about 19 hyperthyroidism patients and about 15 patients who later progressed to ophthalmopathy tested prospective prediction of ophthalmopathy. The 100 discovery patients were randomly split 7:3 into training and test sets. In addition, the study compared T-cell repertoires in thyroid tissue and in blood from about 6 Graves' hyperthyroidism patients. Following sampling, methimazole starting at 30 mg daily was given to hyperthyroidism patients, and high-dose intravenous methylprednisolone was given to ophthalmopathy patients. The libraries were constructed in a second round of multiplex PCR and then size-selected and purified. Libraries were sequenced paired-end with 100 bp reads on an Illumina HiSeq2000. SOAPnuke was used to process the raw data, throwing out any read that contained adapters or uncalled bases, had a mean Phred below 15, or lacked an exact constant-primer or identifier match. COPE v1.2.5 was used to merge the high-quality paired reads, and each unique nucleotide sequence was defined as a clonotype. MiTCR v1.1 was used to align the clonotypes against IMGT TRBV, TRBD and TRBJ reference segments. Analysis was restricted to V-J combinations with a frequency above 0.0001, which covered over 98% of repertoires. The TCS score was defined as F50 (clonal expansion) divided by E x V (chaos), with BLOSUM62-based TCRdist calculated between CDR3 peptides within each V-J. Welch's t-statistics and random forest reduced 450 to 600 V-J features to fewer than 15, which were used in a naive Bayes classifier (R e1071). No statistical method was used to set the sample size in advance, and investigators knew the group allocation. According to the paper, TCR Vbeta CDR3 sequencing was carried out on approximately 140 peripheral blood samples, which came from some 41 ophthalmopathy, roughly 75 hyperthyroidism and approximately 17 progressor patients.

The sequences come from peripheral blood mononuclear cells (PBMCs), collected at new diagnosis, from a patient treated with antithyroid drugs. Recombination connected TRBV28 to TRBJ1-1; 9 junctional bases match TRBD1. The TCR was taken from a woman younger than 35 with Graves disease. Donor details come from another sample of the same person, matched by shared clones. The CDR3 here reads CASRQDRGDTEAFF. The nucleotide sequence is TGTGCCAGCAGGCAAGACAGGGGGGACACTGAAGCTTTCTTT.